The 9 T cell receptor beta chains listed next were all sequenced from one sample in a study of blood T cell repertoires in COVID-19. The method was immunoSEQ multiplex PCR; TCRdb's version includes in-frame clones alone and lacks a portion of them. The sample consists of just over 95,000 clones, around nine tenths of them appearing once. The sample was peripheral blood. These receptor sequences come from a man aged 55-75 years with acute or convalescent COVID-19.

The gene calls are TRBV4-1 and TRBJ1-4; the D gene is possibly TRBD1 (6 bases). The CDR3 is 15 amino acids. Trimming removed 0 bases at V and 8 bases at J, with 13 bases between. From germline, CDR1 is MGHRA and CDR2 YSYEKL. CDR3 sequence (DNA): TGCGCCAGCAGCCAAGAGAAACAGGGTACCGAAAAACTGTTTTTT. It translates to CASSQEKQGTEKLFF.

In this sample, this clone turned up a few times. V gene TRBV25-1 combines with J gene TRBJ1-1; no clear D. Germline CDR1 reads MGHDK; CDR2 reads SYGVNS. The CDR3 runs 14 residues. The ends were cut back, 1 base at V and 1 base at J, with 7 bases in the middle. CDR3: CASSELSRNTEAFF. The CDR3 region has the DNA TGTGCCAGCAGTGAATTGAGTAGGAACACTGAAGCTTTCTTT. Combining the CDR3 with reference TRBV25-1 and TRBJ1-1 gives the whole variable domain EADIYQTPRYLVIGTGKKITLECSQTMGHDKMYWYQQDPGMELHLIHYSYGVNSTEKGDLSSESTVSRIRTEHFPLTLESARPSHTSQYLCASSELSRNTEAFFGQGTRLTVV.

V gene TRBV5-1 combines with J gene TRBJ2-1, with D perhaps matching TRBD2 (5 bases). V lost 3 bases and J lost 2, with 15 bases in between. The CDR3 is 16 amino acids. Germline assignment: CDR1 SGHRS and CDR2 YFSETQ. The CDR3 protein is CASSSQTGSTYNEQFF. CDR3 DNA sequence: TGCGCCAGCAGCTCACAGACGGGGTCCACCTACAATGAGCAGTTCTTC.

The J gene is TRBJ1-2, the V gene TRBV27; a weak D match, TRBD1 (6 bases). The CDR3 runs to 15 residues. V lost 6 bases, J lost 4 bases, and 18 bases lay in between. Germline V gives CDR1 MNHEY, CDR2 SMNVEV (reference sequence). The chain's CDR3 is CASSIKGQRSYGYTF. In nucleotides, the CDR3 is TGTGCCAGCAGCATTAAAGGACAGAGATCCTATGGCTACACCTTC.

The chain is built from TRBV18 and TRBJ1-1; D unclear. Trimming stripped 4 bases from V and 2 bases from J, with 17 bases between. This CDR3 region has 16 residues. The germline gives CDR1 KGHSH, CDR2 LQKENI. The CDR3 is CASSLQLKQLNTEAFF. The CDR3 region has the DNA TGTGCCAGCTCACTACAATTAAAACAGCTAAACACTGAAGCTTTCTTT.

The genes are TRBV18 and TRBJ2-2; possibly TRBD2 for D (5 bases). From germline, CDR1 is KGHSH and CDR2 LQKENI. This CDR3 has 12 amino acids. V was clipped by 3 bases and J by 13 bases, with 12 bases between them. The CDR3 DNA follows: TGTGCCAGCTCACCCCAGACTGAGGGGCTGTTTTTT. Its protein is CASSPQTEGLFF.

The chain employs TRBV5-1 and TRBJ1-1; possible D gene TRBD1, 6 bases. Germline CDR1 reads SGHRS; CDR2 reads YFSETQ. This CDR3 is 14 amino acids long. The ends were cut back, 2 bases at V and 1 base at J, with 9 bases in the middle. DNA of the CDR3: TGCGCCAGCAGCTTAAGGACAGCGAACACTGAAGCTTTCTTT. This sequence encodes CASSLRTANTEAFF.

The chain couples TRBV5-1 to TRBJ1-1; D not resolved. The V gene lost 0 bases and the J gene lost 0 bases, with 9 bases spanning the gap. Germline CDR1 SGHRS, CDR2 YFSETQ. The CDR3 has 15 residues. The CDR3 spells CASSLVNGLNTEAFF. The CDR3 coding sequence is TGCGCCAGCAGCTTGGTGAATGGCCTGAACACTGAAGCTTTCTTT. Full variable domain (remainder filled in from reference TRBV5-1 and TRBJ1-1): KAGVTQTPRYLIKTRGQQVTLSCSPISGHRSVSWYQQTPGQGLQFLFEYFSETQRNKGNFPGRFSGRQFSNSRSEMNVSTLELGDSALYLCASSLVNGLNTEAFFGQGTRLTVV.

The chain is built from TRBV7-2 and TRBJ2-1; TRBD2 matches at 8 bases. This CDR3 has 15 amino acids. V lost 4 bases, J lost 2 bases, and 4 bases stayed unmatched. Germline V CDR1 and CDR2: SGHTA, FQGNSA. The DNA for the CDR3 is TGTGCCAGCAGCTCAGTACTAGCGGCCTACAATGAGCAGTTCTTC. Translation: CASSSVLAAYNEQFF. The full variable domain, in which reference TRBV7-2 and TRBJ2-1 provide the parts outside the CDR3, is GAGVSQSPSNKVTEKGKDVELRCDPISGHTALYWYRQSLGQGLEFLIYFQGNSAPDKSGLPSDRFSAERTGGSVSTLTIQRTQQEDSAVYLCASSSVLAAYNEQFFGPGTRLTVL.